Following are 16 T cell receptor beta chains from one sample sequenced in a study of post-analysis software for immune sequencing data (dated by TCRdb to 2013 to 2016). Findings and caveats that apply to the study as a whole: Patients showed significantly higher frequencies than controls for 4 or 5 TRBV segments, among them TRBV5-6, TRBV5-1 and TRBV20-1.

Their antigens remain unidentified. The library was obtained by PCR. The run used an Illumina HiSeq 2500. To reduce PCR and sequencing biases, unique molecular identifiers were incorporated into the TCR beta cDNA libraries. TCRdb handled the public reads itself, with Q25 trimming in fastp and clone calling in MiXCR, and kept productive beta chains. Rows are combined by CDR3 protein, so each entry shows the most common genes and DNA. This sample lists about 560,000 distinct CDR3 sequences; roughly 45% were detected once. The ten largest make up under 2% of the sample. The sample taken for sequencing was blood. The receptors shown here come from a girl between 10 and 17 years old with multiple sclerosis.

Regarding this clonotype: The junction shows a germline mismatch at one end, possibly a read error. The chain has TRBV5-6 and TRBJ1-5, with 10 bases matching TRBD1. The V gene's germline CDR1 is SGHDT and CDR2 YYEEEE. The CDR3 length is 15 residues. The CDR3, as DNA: TGTGCCAGCAGCGACCGGGACAGGGGCAATCAGCCTCAGCATTTT. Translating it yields CASSDRDRGNQPQHF. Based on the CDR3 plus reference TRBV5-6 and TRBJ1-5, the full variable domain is DAGVTQSPTHLIKTRGQQVTLRCSPKSGHDTVSWYQQALGQGPQFIFQYYEEEERQRGNFPDRFSGHQFPNYSSELNVNALLLGDSALYLCASSDRDRGNQPQHFGDGTRLSIL.

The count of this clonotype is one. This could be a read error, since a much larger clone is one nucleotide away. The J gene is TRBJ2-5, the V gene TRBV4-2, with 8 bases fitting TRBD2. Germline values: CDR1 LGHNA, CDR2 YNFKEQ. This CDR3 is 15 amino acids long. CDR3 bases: TGTGCCAGCAGCCCCAGGAGCGGGAGAAGCGAGACCCAGAACTTC. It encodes CASSPRSGRSETQNF.

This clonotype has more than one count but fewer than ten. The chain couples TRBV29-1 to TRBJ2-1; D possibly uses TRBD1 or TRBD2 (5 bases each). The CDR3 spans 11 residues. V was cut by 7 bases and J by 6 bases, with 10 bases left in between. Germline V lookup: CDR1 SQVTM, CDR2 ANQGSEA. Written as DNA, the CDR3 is TGCAGCGGGGGACGGATCAATGAGCAGTTCTTC. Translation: CSGGRINEQFF.

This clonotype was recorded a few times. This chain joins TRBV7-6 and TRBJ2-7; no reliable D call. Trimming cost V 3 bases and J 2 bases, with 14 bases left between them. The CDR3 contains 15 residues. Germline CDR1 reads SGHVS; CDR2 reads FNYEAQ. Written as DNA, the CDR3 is TGTGCCAGCAGCTTGGGCTTTGAACAGCCCTACGAGCAGTACTTC. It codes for CASSLGFEQPYEQYF.

CDR3 sequence reads: CASSFPVGGTQYF. CDR3 bases: TGTGCCAGCAGTTTCCCGGTGGGGGGGACCCAGTACTTC. The chain employs TRBV12-3 or TRBV12-4 and TRBJ2-5; D is perhaps TRBD2 (6 bases). There are 13 residues in the CDR3. Deletions cut 3 bases from V and 7 bases from J, with 12 bases between.

CDR3 sequence (DNA): TGTGCCAGCAGCGGCTGGGACAGGGGAGAAGCTTTCTTT. Protein product: CASSGWDRGEAFF. The chain joins TRBV7-2 to TRBJ1-1, with 10 bases matching TRBD1. CDR1 and CDR2 from the germline V gene are SGHTA and FQGNSA. CDR3 length: 13 amino acids. With 5 bases clipped from V and 8 bases from J, the junction kept 5 bases outside the gene matches.

CDR3 residues: CASSKDRAYGYTF. The CDR3, as DNA: TGTGCCAGCAGTAAAGACAGGGCCTATGGCTACACCTTC. J is TRBJ1-2 and V is TRBV12-3 or TRBV12-4; 7 bases align to TRBD1. Germline trimming cut 5 bases from V and 4 bases from J; bases unmatched to any gene: 4. The CDR3 extends over 13 amino acids.

The CDR3 nucleotides are TGTGCCAGCAGTTTTAGGGCCCTGGGAGGAGCCAAAAACATTCAGTACTTC. It encodes CASSFRALGGAKNIQYF. The J gene is TRBJ2-4, the V gene TRBV12-3 or TRBV12-4; weak D call: TRBD2 (6 bases). The CDR3 is 17 amino acids. Trimming removed 3 bases from V and 0 bases from J, with 15 bases in between.

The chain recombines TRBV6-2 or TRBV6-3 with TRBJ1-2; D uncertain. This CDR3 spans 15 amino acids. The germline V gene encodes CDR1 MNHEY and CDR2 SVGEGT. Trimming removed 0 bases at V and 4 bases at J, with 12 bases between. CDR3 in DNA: TGTGCCAGCAGTTACTCTAAAAGGGAGTTCTATGGCTACACCTTC. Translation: CASSYSKREFYGYTF.

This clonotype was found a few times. The CDR3: CASSSSTTGDEQYF. In nucleotides, the CDR3 is TGTGCCAGCAGTTCGTCGACGACAGGGGACGAGCAGTACTTC. The chain uses TRBV12-3 or TRBV12-4 and TRBJ2-7, with 8 bases fitting TRBD1. This CDR3 contains 14 residues. V dropped 4 bases and J dropped 5; count of bases not matched to a gene: 7.

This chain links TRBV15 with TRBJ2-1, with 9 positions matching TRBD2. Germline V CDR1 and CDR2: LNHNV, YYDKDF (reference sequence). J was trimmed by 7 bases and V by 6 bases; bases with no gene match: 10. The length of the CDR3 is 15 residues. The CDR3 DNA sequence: TGTGCCACCAGTCTAGCGGGAACCAAAGGAAATGAGCAGTTCTTC. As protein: CATSLAGTKGNEQFF.

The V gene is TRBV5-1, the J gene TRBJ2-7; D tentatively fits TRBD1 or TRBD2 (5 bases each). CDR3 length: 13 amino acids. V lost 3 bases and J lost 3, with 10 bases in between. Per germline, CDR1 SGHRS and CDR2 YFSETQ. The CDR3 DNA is TGCGCCAGCAGCTGGGACGAACTCTACGAGCAGTACTTC. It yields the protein CASSWDELYEQYF.

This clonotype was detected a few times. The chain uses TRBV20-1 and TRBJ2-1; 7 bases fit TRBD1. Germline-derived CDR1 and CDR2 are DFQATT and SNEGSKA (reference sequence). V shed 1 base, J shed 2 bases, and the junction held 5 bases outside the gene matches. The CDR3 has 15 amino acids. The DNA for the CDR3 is TGCAGTGCTAGAGTTTACAGGGGCACCTACAATGAGCAGTTCTTC. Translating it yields CSARVYRGTYNEQFF.

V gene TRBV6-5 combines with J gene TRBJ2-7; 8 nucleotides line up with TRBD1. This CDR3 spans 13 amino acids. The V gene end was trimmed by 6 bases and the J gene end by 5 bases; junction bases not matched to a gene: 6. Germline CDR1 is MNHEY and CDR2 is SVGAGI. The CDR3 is CASSYDRGHEQYF. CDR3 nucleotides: TGTGCCAGCAGCTATGACAGGGGCCACGAGCAGTACTTC.

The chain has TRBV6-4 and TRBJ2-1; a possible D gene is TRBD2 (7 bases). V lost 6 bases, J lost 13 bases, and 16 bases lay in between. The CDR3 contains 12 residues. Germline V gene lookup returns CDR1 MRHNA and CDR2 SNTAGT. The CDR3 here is CASSHGGAAQFF. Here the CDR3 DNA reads TGTGCCAGCAGCCATGGGGGGGCCGCCCAGTTCTTC.

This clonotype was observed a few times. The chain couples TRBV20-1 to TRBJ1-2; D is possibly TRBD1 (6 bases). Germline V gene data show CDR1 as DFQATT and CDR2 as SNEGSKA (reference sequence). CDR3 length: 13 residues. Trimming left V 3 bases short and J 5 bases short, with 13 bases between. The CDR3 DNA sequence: TGCAGTGCTAGGGTGGGGGGCGCGTATGGCTACACCTTC. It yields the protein CSARVGGAYGYTF.